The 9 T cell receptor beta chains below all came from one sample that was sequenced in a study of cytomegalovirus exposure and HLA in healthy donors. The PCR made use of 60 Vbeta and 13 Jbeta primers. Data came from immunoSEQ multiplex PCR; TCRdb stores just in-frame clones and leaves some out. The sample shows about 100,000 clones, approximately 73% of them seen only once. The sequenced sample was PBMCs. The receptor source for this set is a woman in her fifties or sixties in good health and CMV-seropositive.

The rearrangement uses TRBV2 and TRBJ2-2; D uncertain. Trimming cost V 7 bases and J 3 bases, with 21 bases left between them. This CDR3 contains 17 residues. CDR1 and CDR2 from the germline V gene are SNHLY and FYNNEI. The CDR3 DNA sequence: TGTGCCAGCACCCTGCCAGCCGGGTCCTGGGACACCGGGGAGCTGTTTTTT. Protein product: CASTLPAGSWDTGELFF. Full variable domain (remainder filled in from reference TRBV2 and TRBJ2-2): EPEVTQTPSHQVTQMGQEVILRCVPISNHLYFYWYRQILGQKVEFLVSFYNNEISEKSEIFDDQFSVERPDGSNFTLKIRSTKLEDSAMYFCASTLPAGSWDTGELFFGEGSRLTVL.

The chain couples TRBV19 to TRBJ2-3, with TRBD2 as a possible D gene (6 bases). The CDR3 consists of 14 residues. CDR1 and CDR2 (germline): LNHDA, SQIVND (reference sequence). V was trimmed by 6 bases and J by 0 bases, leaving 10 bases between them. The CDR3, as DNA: TGTGCCAGTAGGCGTGGGACTAGCACAGATACGCAGTATTTT. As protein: CASRRGTSTDTQYF.

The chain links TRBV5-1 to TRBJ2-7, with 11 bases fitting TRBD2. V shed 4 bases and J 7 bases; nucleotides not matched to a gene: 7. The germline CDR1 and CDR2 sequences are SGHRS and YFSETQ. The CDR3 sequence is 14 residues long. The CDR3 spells CASSPTSGTGEQYF. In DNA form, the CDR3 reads TGCGCCAGCAGCCCGACTAGCGGGACGGGAGAGCAGTACTTC.

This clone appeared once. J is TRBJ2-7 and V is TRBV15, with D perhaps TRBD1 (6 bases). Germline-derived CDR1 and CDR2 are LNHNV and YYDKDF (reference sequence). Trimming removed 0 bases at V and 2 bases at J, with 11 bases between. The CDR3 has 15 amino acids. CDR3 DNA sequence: TGTGCCACCAGCAGAGATGGGAACAGGGCCTACGAGCAGTACTTC. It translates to CATSRDGNRAYEQYF. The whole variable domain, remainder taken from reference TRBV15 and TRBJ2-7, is DAMVIQNPRYQVTQFGKPVTLSCSQTLNHNVMYWYQQKSSQAPKLLFHYYDKDFNNEADTPDNFQSRRPNTSFCFLDIRSPGLGDTAMYLCATSRDGNRAYEQYFGPGTRLTVT.

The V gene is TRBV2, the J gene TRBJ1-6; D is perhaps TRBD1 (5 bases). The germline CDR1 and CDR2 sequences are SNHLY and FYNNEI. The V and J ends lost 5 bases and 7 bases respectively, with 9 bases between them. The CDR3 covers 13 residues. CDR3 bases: TGTGCCAGCAGTCAGTCAGGGAATTCACCCCTCCACTTT. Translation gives CASSQSGNSPLHF.

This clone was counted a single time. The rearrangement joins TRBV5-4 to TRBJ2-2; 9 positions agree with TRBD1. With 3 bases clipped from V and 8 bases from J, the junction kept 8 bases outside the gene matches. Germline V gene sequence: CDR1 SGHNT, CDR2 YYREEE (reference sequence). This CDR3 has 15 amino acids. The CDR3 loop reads CASSYDRGGVGELFF. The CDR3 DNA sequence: TGTGCCAGCAGCTATGACAGGGGGGGAGTTGGGGAGCTGTTTTTT.

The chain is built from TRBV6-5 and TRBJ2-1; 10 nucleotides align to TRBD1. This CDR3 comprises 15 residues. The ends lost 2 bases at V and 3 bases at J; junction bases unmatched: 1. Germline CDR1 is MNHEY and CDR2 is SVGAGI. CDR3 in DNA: TGTGCCAGCAGTTACGGACAGGGGGGCTACAATGAGCAGTTCTTC. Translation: CASSYGQGGYNEQFF.

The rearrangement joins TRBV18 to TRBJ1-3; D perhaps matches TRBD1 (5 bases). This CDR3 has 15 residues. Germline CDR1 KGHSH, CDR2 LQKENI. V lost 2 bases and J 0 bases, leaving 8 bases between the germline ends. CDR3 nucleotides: TGTGCCAGCTCACCAGGGGCTGCCTCTGGAAACACCATATATTTT. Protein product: CASSPGAASGNTIYF.

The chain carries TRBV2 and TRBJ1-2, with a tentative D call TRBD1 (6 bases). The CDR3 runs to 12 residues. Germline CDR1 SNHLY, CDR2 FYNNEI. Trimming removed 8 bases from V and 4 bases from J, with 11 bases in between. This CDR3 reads CASGRGGYGYTF. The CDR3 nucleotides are TGTGCCAGCGGAAGGGGGGGCTATGGCTACACCTTC.